The 21 T cell receptor beta chains below all came from one sample that was sequenced in a study of vaccination effects on CD4 cells after COVID-19. Sequencing was performed with immunoSEQ multiplex PCR; in TCRdb, only in-frame clones are kept and a portion is missing. Of approximately 26,000 clones in the sample, about three quarters were seen once. Under the ViraFEST assay, PBMC were stimulated with viral peptide pools so that antigen-specific CD4+ T cells expanded. Sequencing was performed afterwards. Following an approximately ten-day culture, CD4+ T cells were purified. Two-dose BNT162b2 or mRNA-1273 vaccination was given to participants. Antigens of these TCRs are unknown. The sample in question was CD4+ T cells from PBMCs cultured with SARS-CoV-2 spike peptides, obtained after COVID-19 vaccination. These receptors all come from a human donor who received a COVID-19 vaccine. Some clones in this sample may be carry-over from other donors' samples.

The genes are TRBV6-1 and TRBJ2-2; D not resolved. The V end was cut by 1 base, the J end by 1 base, with 13 bases between. Germline CDR1 and CDR2: MNHNS and SASEGT. The CDR3 loop spans 17 amino acids. The CDR3 nucleotides read TGTGCCAGCAGTGAAGTATACGGATCTAGGAACACCGGGGAGCTGTTTTTT. It specifies CASSEVYGSRNTGELFF.

The chain combines TRBV27 with TRBJ2-2; D is possibly TRBD2 (6 bases). The CDR3 is 15 amino acids. Germline V gene data show CDR1 as MNHEY and CDR2 as SMNVEV (reference sequence). The V gene lost 1 base and the J gene lost 1 base, with 7 bases spanning the gap. The chain's CDR3 is CASSLLGGNTGELFF. The CDR3 region has the DNA TGTGCCAGCAGTTTATTGGGGGGGAACACCGGGGAGCTGTTTTTT.

The chain links TRBV7-9 to TRBJ2-5; 9 positions match TRBD1. There are 14 residues in the CDR3. Germline trimming cut 6 bases from V and 4 bases from J; bases unmatched to any gene: 6. Germline CDR1 is SEHNR and CDR2 is FQNEAQ (reference sequence). In DNA, the CDR3 is TGTGCCAGCAGGGGACAGGGCCGGGGAGAGACCCAGTACTTC. It yields the protein CASRGQGRGETQYF.

The V and J genes are TRBV11-2 and TRBJ2-1; a weak D match, TRBD2 (6 bases). V shed 1 base and J shed 6 bases, with 10 bases lying between them. The CDR3 spans 14 residues. Germline V lookup: CDR1 SGHAT, CDR2 FQNNGV. DNA of the CDR3: TGTGCCAGCAGCTTAGGGGGGGTATTCAATGAGCAGTTCTTC. Its translation: CASSLGGVFNEQFF.

The V and J genes are TRBV12-3 or TRBV12-4 and TRBJ1-5, with D possibly TRBD1 on 5 matching bases. This CDR3 is 13 amino acids long. V was pared by 5 bases and J by 4 bases, with 9 bases between. For the CDR3, the DNA is TGTGCCAGCAGTCCTGACAGAAATCAGCCCCAGCATTTT. Encoded protein: CASSPDRNQPQHF.

The rearrangement joins TRBV19 to TRBJ2-1, with D maybe TRBD2 (5 bases). This CDR3 contains 16 residues. V was trimmed by 3 bases and J by 4 bases, leaving 16 bases between them. From germline, CDR1 is LNHDA and CDR2 SQIVND (reference sequence). CDR3 in amino acids: CASSMGSGPPYNEQFF. The CDR3 nucleotides are TGTGCCAGTAGTATGGGGAGCGGACCCCCTTACAATGAGCAGTTCTTC. Together with reference TRBV19 and TRBJ2-1, the CDR3 gives the full variable domain: DGGITQSPKYLFRKEGQNVTLSCEQNLNHDAMYWYRQDPGQGLRLIYYSQIVNDFQKGDIAEGYSVSREKKESFPLTVTSAQKNPTAFYLCASSMGSGPPYNEQFFGPGTRLTVL.

The chain uses TRBV28 and TRBJ1-3, with 8 bases aligning to TRBD1. This CDR3 contains 15 residues. Germline values: CDR1 MDHEN, CDR2 SYDVKM. With 4 bases clipped from V and 0 bases from J, the junction kept 2 bases outside the gene matches. Written as DNA, the CDR3 is TGTGCCAGCAGTTCAACAGGGGGCTCTGGAAACACCATATATTTT. Translated, it gives CASSSTGGSGNTIYF. The entire variable domain, with the rest obtained from reference TRBV28 and TRBJ1-3, is as follows: DVKVTQSSRYLVKRTGEKVFLECVQDMDHENMFWYRQDPGLGLRLIYFSYDVKMKEKGDIPEGYSVSREKKERFSLILESASTNQTSMYLCASSSTGGSGNTIYFGEGSWLTVV.

The J gene is TRBJ2-2, the V gene TRBV27, with 9 nucleotides matching TRBD1. Unmatched junction bases numbered 9, after V lost 6 bases and J lost 7 bases. The CDR3 sequence is 15 residues long. The V gene's germline CDR1 is MNHEY and CDR2 SMNVEV (reference sequence). The CDR3 DNA is TGTGCCAGCAGGGGAACAGGGGGCTCTGACGGGGAGCTGTTTTTT. Translation gives CASRGTGGSDGELFF.

This chain uses TRBV24-1 with TRBJ1-4; tentatively, D is TRBD1 (6 bases). V was shortened by 5 bases and J by 3 bases, with 18 bases between the two germline ends. The CDR3 has 17 residues. CDR1 is KGHDR and CDR2 is SFDVKD in the germline V gene. The CDR3: CATSVGRGKGANEKLFF. Written as DNA, the CDR3 is TGTGCCACCAGTGTGGGCAGGGGAAAGGGAGCTAATGAAAAACTGTTTTTT.

The chain links TRBV6-1 to TRBJ2-1; perhaps TRBD2 as D (6 bases). CDR1 is MNHNS and CDR2 is SASEGT in the germline V gene. The CDR3 loop spans 16 amino acids. V was trimmed by 0 bases and J by 0 bases, leaving 9 bases between them. The CDR3 nucleotides are TGTGCCAGCAGTGAAGCGATGGGAGGCTCCTACAATGAGCAGTTCTTC. Translation gives CASSEAMGGSYNEQFF.

The chain has TRBV28 and TRBJ1-2; a weak D match, TRBD1 (6 bases). V lost 2 bases and J lost 8, with 15 bases in between. The CDR3 consists of 14 residues. Germline V CDR1 and CDR2: MDHEN, SYDVKM. DNA of the CDR3: TGTGCCAGCAGTTTAGTACAGGGTGCGAGAGGCTACACCTTC. It is translated as CASSLVQGARGYTF.

The gene calls are TRBV7-9 and TRBJ1-2; D is uncertain. With 1 base removed from V and 4 bases from J, the gap between germline ends came to 10 bases. The CDR3 is 14 residues long. Germline V gene lookup returns CDR1 SEHNR and CDR2 FQNEAQ (reference sequence). This chain's CDR3 is CASSLGQPPYGYTF. Here the CDR3 DNA reads TGTGCCAGCAGCTTAGGCCAGCCTCCCTATGGCTACACCTTC.

This chain uses TRBV3-1 (or the pseudogene TRBV3-2) with TRBJ2-4; D not certain. Trimming removed 5 bases at V and 4 bases at J, with 18 bases between. Per germline, CDR1 LGHDT and CDR2 YNNKEL (reference sequence). This CDR3 spans 16 amino acids. The CDR3 bases are TGTGCCAGCAGCATACGTTGTCCCATTAGAAAAAACATTCAGTACTTC. This encodes CASSIRCPIRKNIQYF.

The chain recombines TRBV3-1 (or the pseudogene TRBV3-2) with TRBJ1-2; D gene ambiguous. V was shortened by 4 bases and J by 4 bases, with 13 bases between the two germline ends. The CDR3 totals 14 residues. Per germline, CDR1 LGHDT and CDR2 YNNKEL (reference sequence). The CDR3 loop is CASSREGGVYGYTF. Written as DNA, the CDR3 is TGTGCCAGCAGCCGAGAGGGTGGGGTCTATGGCTACACCTTC.

The chain combines TRBV6-2 or TRBV6-3 with TRBJ2-3; weak D call: TRBD1 (5 bases). Germline loops: CDR1 MNHEY, CDR2 SVGEGT. V dropped 2 bases and J dropped 6 bases, with 15 bases sitting between them. This CDR3 contains 15 residues. As DNA, the CDR3 is TGTGCCAGCAGTTACGTAAGACAGACGACGGATACGCAGTATTTT. Protein: CASSYVRQTTDTQYF.

This chain uses TRBV7-2 with TRBJ1-4; 7 bases line up with TRBD1. Germline CDR1 and CDR2: SGHTA and FQGNSA. The CDR3 is 14 amino acids. V was pared by 5 bases and J by 4 bases, with 4 bases of the junction left unmatched. The CDR3 region has the DNA TGTGCCAGCAGCCCGAGACAGGGTAATGAAAAACTGTTTTTT. It translates to CASSPRQGNEKLFF.

CDR3 in DNA: TGTGCCAGCTCACCGGGGCTGTACAATGAGCAGTTCTTC. It codes for CASSPGLYNEQFF. The chain has TRBV18 and TRBJ2-1, with a weak D call TRBD1 (5 bases). V was trimmed by 3 bases and J by 4 bases, leaving 7 bases between them. The CDR3 is 13 residues long. Germline V lookup: CDR1 KGHSH, CDR2 LQKENI.

The J gene is TRBJ2-2, the V gene TRBV6-2 or TRBV6-3; TRBD1 is a possible D gene (6 bases). Looked up from germline, CDR1 is MNHEY and CDR2 is SVGEGT. V shed 5 bases and J shed 6 bases, with 10 bases lying between them. CDR3 length: 13 residues. The CDR3 sequence is CASSRQGSGELFF. CDR3 bases: TGTGCCAGCAGTCGCCAGGGGTCCGGGGAGCTGTTTTTT.

The chain recombines TRBV6-5 with TRBJ1-2, with D uncertain. The CDR3 spans 15 residues. V was trimmed by 6 bases and J by 1 base, leaving 15 bases between them. In germline, CDR1 is MNHEY, CDR2 SVGAGI. The CDR3 reads CASSLHLEGNYGYTF. The CDR3 DNA reads TGTGCCAGCAGCCTCCACTTGGAGGGTAACTATGGCTACACCTTC.

The chain combines TRBV10-3 with TRBJ1-6; D is unresolved. V lost 2 bases, J lost 0 bases, and 8 bases lay in between. CDR1 is ENHRY, CDR2 SYGVKD, per germline. The CDR3 is made up of 16 amino acids. This CDR3 is CAISELGSSYNSPLHF. CDR3 DNA sequence: TGTGCCATCAGTGAGCTAGGGAGCTCCTATAATTCACCCCTCCACTTT.

V is TRBV5-1 and J is TRBJ1-2; 9 nucleotides match TRBD1. This CDR3 spans 18 amino acids. J gave up 0 bases and V 0 bases, and 9 bases lay outside the gene matches. Germline lookup yields CDR1 SGHRS and CDR2 YFSETQ. For the CDR3, the DNA is TGCGCCAGCAGCTTGGTCGGGACAGGGCGCGGAGCTAACTATGGCTACACCTTC. Amino acids: CASSLVGTGRGANYGYTF.